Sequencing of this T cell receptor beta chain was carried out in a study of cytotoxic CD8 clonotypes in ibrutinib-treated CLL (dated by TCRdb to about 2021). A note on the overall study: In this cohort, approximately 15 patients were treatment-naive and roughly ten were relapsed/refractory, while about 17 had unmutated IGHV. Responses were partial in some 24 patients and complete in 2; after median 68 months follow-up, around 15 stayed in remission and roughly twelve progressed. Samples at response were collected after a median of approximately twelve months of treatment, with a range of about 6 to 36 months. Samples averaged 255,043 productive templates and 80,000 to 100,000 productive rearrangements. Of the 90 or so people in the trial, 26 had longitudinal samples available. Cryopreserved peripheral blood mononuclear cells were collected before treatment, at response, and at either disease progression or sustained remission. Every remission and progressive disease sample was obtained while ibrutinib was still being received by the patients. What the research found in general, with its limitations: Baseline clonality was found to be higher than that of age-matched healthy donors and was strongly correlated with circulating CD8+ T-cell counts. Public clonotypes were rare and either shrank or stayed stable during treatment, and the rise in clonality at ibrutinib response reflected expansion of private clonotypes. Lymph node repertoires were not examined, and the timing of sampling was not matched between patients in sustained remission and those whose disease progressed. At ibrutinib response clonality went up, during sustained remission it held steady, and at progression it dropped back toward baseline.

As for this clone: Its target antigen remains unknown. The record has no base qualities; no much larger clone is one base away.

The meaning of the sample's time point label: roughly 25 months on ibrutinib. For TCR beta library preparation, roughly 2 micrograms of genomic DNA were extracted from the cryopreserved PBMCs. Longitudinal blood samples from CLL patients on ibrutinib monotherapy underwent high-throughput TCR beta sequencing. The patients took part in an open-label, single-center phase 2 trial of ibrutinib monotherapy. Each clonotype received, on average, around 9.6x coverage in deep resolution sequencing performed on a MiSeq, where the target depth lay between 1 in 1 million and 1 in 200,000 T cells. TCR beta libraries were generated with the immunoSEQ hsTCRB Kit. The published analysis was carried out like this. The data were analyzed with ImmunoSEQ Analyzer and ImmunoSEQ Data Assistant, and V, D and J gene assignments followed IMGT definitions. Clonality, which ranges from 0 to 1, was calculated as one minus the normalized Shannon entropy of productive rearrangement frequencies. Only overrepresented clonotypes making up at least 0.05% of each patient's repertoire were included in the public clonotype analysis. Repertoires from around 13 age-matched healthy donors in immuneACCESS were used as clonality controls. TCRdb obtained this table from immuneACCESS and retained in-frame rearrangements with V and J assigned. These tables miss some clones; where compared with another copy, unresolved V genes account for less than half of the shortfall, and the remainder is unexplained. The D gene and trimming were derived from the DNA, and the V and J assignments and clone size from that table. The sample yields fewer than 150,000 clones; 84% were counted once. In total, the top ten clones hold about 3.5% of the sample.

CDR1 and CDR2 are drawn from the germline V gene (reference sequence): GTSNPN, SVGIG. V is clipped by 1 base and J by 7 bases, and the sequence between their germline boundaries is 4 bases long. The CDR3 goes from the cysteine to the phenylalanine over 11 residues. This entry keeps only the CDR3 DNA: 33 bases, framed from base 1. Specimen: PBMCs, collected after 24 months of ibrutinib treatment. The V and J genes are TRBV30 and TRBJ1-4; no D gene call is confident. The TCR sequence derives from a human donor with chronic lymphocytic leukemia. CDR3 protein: CAWSDLEKLFF. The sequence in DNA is TGTGCCTGGAGTGATCTTGAAAAACTGTTTTTT.